This T cell receptor (beta chain) derives from a study of blood T cell repertoires in COVID-19. Concerning this clone: The same CDR3 can be traced to other DNA sequences in this sample.

TCRdb's table, derived via immunoSEQ multiplex PCR, lists solely in-frame clones and lacks some. The data hold approximately 500,000 clones, with 85% to 90% observed a single time. What was sequenced was peripheral blood. The sequence derives from a woman in her forties or fifties with COVID-19, enrolled during active disease.

The DNA of the CDR3 is TGTGCCAGCAGCTTTGGACAGGGAGGGTACGAGCAGTACTTC. Translated: CASSFGQGGYEQYF. This chain joins TRBV11-2 and TRBJ2-7, with D perhaps TRBD1 (8 bases). Trimming removed 3 bases at V and 4 bases at J, with 13 bases between. From germline, CDR1 is SGHAT and CDR2 FQNNGV. CDR3 length equals 14 residues.